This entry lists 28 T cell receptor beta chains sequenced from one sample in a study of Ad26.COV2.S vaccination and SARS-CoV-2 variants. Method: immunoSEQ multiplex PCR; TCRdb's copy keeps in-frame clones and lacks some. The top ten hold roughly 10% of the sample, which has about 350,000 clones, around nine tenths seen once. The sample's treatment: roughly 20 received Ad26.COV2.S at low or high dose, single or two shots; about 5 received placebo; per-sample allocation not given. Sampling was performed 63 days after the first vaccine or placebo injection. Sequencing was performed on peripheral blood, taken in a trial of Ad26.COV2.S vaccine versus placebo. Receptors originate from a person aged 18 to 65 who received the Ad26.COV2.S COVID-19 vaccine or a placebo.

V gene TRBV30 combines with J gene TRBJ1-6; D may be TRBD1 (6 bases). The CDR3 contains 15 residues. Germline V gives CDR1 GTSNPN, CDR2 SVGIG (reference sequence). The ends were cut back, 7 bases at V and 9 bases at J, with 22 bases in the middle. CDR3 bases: TGTGCCTCCCAACCGACCGCAGGGGCGGGTTCACCCCTCCACTTT. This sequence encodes CASQPTAGAGSPLHF.

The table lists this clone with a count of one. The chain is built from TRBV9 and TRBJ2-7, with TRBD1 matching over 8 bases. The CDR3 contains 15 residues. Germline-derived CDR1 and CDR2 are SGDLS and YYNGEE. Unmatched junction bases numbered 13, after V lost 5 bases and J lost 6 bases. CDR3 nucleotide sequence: TGTGCCAGCAGGGCCGGACAGGGCGGATGGGGCGAGCAGTACTTC. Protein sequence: CASRAGQGGWGEQYF.

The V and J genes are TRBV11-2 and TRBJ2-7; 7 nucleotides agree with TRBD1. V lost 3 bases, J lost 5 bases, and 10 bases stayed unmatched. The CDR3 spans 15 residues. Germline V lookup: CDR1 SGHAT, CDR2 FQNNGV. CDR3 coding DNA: TGTGCCAGCAGCTTCTCACCGGGACAGTGGAACGAGCAGTACTTC. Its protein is CASSFSPGQWNEQYF. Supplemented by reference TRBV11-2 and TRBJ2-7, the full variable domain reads EAGVAQSPRYKIIEKRQSVAFWCNPISGHATLYWYQQILGQGPKLLIQFQNNGVVDDSQLPKDRFSAERLKGVDSTLKIQPAKLEDSAVYLCASSFSPGQWNEQYFGPGTRLTVT.

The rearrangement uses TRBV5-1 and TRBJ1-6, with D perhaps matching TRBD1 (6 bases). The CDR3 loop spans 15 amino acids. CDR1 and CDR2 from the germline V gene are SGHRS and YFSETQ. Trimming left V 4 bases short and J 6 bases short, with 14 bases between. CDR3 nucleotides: TGCGCCAGCAGCGAACAGGGTGTGGGTAATTCACCCCTCCACTTT. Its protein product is CASSEQGVGNSPLHF. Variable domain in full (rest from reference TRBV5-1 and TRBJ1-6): KAGVTQTPRYLIKTRGQQVTLSCSPISGHRSVSWYQQTPGQGLQFLFEYFSETQRNKGNFPGRFSGRQFSNSRSEMNVSTLELGDSALYLCASSEQGVGNSPLHFGNGTRLTVT.

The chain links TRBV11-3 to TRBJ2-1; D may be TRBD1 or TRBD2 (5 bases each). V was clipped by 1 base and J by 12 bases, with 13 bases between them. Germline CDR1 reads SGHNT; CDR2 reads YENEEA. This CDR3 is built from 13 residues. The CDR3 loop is CASSLAGTMRQFF. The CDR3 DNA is TGTGCCAGCAGCTTAGCGGGGACGATGCGGCAGTTCTTC.

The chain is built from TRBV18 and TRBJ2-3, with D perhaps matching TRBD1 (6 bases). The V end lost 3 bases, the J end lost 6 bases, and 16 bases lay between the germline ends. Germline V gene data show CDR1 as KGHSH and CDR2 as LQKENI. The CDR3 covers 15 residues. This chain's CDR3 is CASSPQGTSIDTQYF. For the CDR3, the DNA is TGTGCCAGCTCACCTCAGGGGACCTCGATTGATACGCAGTATTTT.

For the CDR3, the DNA is TGTGCCAGCAGCAGCTCTTTCCAGCAGTACTTC. It specifies CASSSSFQQYF. The chain uses TRBV12-3 or TRBV12-4 and TRBJ2-7, with D hard to call. Trimming took off 6 bases at V and 8 bases at J, with 11 bases between the two ends. This CDR3 region has 11 residues.

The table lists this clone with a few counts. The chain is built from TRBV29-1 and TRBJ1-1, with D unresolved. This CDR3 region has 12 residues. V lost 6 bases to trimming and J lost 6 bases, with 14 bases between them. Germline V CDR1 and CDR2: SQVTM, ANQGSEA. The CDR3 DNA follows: TGCAGCGTCGGACGGCAAGTCGCTGAAGCTTTCTTT. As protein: CSVGRQVAEAFF.

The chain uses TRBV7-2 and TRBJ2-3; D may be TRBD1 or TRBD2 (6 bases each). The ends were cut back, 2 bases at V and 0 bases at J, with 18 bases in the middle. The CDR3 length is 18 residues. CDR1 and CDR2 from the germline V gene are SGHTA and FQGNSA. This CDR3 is CASSLKPGVGTSTDTQYF. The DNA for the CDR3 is TGTGCCAGCAGCTTAAAGCCAGGGGTGGGGACTAGCACAGATACGCAGTATTTT.

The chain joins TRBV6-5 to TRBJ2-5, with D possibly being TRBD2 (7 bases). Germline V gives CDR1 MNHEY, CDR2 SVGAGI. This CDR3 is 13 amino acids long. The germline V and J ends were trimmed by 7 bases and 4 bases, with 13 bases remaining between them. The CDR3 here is CASTPGGIETQYF. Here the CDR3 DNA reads TGTGCCAGCACCCCGGGGGGCATAGAGACCCAGTACTTC.

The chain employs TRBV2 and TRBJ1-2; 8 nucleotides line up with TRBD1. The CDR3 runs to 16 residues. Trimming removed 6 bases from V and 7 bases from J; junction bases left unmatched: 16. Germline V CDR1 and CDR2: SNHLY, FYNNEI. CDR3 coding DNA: TGTGCCAGCAGGCTGACAGGGGACGTTCTTTCGGGTGGCTACACCTTC. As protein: CASRLTGDVLSGGYTF.

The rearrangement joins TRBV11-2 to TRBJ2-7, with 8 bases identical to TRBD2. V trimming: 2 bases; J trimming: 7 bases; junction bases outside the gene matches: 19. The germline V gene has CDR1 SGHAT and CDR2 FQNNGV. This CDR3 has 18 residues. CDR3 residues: CASSLWLAGPLGVREQYF. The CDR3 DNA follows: TGTGCCAGCAGCTTATGGCTAGCGGGCCCCTTGGGAGTACGGGAGCAGTACTTC. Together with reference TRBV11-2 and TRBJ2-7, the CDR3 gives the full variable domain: EAGVAQSPRYKIIEKRQSVAFWCNPISGHATLYWYQQILGQGPKLLIQFQNNGVVDDSQLPKDRFSAERLKGVDSTLKIQPAKLEDSAVYLCASSLWLAGPLGVREQYFGPGTRLTVT.

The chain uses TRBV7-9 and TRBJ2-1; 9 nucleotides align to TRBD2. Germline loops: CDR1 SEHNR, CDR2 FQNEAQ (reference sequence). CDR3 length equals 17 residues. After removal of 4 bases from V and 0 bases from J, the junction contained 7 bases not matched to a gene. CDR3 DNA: TGTGCCAGCAGCTCGGAGACTAGCGGCCCCTCCTACAATGAGCAGTTCTTC. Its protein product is CASSSETSGPSYNEQFF.

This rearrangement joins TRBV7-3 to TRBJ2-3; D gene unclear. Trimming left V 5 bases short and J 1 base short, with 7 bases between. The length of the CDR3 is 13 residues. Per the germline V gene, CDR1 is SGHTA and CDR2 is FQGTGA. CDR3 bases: TGTGCCAGCAGCGAAGACGGCACAGATACGCAGTATTTT. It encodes CASSEDGTDTQYF.

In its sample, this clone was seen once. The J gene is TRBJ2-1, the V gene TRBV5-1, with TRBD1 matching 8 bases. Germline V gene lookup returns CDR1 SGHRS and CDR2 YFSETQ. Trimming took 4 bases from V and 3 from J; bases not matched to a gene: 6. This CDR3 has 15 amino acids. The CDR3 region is CASSPDRVGYNEQFF. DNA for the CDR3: TGCGCCAGCAGCCCGGACAGGGTGGGCTACAATGAGCAGTTCTTC.

The CDR3 loop reads CASHGRPVGDIQYF. As DNA, the CDR3 is TGTGCCAGCCACGGACGGCCGGTAGGGGACATTCAGTACTTC. The genes are TRBV2 and TRBJ2-4, with a weak D call TRBD1 (5 bases). The germline V gene encodes CDR1 SNHLY and CDR2 FYNNEI. Trimming took 8 bases from V and 8 from J, leaving 19 bases between them. The CDR3 is made up of 14 amino acids.

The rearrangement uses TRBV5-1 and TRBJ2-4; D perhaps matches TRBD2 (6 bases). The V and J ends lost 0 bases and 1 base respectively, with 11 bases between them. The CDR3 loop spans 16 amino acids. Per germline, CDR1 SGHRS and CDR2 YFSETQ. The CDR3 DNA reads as TGCGCCAGCAGCTTGGCTGGCGGGGCCGCCAAAAACATTCAGTACTTC. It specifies CASSLAGGAAKNIQYF.

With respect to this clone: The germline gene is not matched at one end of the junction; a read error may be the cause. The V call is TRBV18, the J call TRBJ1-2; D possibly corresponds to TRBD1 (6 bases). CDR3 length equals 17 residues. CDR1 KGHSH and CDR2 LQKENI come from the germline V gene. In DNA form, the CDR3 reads TGTGCCAGCTCATCACCCTCAAGGCGACAGGTGGACTATGGCTACACCTTC. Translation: CASSSPSRRQVDYGYTF.

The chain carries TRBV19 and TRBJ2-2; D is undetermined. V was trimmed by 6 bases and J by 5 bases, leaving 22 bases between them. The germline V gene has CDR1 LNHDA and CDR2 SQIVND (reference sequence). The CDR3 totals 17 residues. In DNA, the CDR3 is TGTGCCAGTAGCCCTGGGTGGAGAATACGGAATACCGGGGAGCTGTTTTTT. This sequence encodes CASSPGWRIRNTGELFF.

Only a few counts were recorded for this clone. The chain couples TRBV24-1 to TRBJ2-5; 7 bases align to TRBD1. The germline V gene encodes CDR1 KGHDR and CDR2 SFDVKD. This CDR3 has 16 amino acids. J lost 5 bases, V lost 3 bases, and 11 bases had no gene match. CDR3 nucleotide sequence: TGTGCCACCAGTGATCTCCCGACAGGGAAAAGGGAGACCCAGTACTTC. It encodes CATSDLPTGKRETQYF.

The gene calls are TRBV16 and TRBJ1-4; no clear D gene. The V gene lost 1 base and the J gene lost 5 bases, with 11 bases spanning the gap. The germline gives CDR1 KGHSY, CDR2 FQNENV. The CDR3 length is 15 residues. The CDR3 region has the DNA TGTGCCAGCAGCCAATACGGGGTGAAAAATGAAAAACTGTTTTTT. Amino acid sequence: CASSQYGVKNEKLFF.

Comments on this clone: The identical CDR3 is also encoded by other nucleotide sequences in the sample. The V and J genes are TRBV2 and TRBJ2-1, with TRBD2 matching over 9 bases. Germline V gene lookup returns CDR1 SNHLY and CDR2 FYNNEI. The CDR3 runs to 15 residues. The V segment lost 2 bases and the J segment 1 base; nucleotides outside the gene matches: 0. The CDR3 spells CASSESGGSYNEQFF. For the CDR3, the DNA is TGTGCCAGCAGTGAAAGCGGGGGGTCCTACAATGAGCAGTTCTTC. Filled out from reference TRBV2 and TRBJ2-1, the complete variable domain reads EPEVTQTPSHQVTQMGQEVILRCVPISNHLYFYWYRQILGQKVEFLVSFYNNEISEKSEIFDDQFSVERPDGSNFTLKIRSTKLEDSAMYFCASSESGGSYNEQFFGPGTRLTVL.

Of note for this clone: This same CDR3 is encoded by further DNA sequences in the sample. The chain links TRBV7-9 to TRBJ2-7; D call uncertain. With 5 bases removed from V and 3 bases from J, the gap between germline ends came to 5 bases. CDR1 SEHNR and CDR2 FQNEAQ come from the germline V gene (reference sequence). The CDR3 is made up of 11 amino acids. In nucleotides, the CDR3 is TGTGCCAGCAGCCCCGGCTACGAGCAGTACTTC. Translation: CASSPGYEQYF.

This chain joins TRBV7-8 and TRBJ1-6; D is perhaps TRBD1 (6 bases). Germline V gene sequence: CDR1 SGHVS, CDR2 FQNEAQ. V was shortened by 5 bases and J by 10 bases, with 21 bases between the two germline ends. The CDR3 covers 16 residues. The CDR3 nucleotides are TGTGCCAGCAGCCCCCCCGGGGCTCAGGGGTTCTCACCCCTCCACTTT. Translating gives CASSPPGAQGFSPLHF. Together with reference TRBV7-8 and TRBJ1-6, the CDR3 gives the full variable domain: GAGVSQSPRYKVAKRGQDVALRCDPISGHVSLFWYQQALGQGPEFLTYFQNEAQLDKSGLPSDRFFAERPEGSVSTLKIQRTQQEDSAVYLCASSPPGAQGFSPLHFGNGTRLTVT.

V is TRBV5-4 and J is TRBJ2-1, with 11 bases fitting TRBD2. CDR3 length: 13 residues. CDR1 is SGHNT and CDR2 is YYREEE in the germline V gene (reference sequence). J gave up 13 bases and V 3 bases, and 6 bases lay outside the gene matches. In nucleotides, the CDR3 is TGTGCCAGCAGCTCCGCCGGACTAGCGGGTCAGTTCTTC. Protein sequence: CASSSAGLAGQFF. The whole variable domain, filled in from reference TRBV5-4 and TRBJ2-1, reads ETGVTQSPTHLIKTRGQQVTLRCSSQSGHNTVSWYQQALGQGPQFIFQYYREEENGRGNFPPRFSGLQFPNYSSELNVNALELDDSALYLCASSSAGLAGQFFGPGTRLTVL.

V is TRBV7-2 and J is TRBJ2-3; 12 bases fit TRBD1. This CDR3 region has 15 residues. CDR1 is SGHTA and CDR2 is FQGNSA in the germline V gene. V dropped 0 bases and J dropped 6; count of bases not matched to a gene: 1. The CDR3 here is CASSLAGQGADTQYF. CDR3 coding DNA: TGTGCCAGCAGCTTAGCGGGACAGGGGGCGGATACGCAGTATTTT. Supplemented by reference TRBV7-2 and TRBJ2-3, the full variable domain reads GAGVSQSPSNKVTEKGKDVELRCDPISGHTALYWYRQSLGQGLEFLIYFQGNSAPDKSGLPSDRFSAERTGGSVSTLTIQRTQQEDSAVYLCASSLAGQGADTQYFGPGTRLTVL.

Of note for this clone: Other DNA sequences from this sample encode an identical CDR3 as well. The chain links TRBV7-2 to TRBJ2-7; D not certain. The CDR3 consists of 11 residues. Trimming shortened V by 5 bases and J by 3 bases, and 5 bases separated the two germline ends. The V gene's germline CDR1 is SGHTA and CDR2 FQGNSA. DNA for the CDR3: TGTGCCAGCAGCCCCCTCTACGAGCAGTACTTC. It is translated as CASSPLYEQYF.

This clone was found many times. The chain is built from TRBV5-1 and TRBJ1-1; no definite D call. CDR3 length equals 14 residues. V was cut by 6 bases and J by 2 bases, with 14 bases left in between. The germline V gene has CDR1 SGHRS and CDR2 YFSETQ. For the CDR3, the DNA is TGCGCCAGCAATAACCCTCCAGCCAACACTGAAGCTTTCTTT. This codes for CASNNPPANTEAFF.